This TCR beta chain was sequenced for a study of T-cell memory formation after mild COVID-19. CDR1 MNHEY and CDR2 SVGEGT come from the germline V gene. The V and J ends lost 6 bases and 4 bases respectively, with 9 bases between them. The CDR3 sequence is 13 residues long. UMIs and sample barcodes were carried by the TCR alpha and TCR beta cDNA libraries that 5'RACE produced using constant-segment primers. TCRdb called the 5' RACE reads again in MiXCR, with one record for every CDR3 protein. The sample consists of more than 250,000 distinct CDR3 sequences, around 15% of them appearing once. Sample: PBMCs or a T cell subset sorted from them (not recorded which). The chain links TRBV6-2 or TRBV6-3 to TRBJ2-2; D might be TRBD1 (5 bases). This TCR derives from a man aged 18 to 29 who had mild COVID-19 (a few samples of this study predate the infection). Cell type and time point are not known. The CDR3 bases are TGTGCCAGCAGCAGGGCGGTCACCGGGGAGCTGTTTTTT. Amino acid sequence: CASSRAVTGELFF.